These T cell receptor beta chains were read from a single sample in a study of blood T cells in healthy people across ages. TCRdb analysed the 5' RACE reads with MiXCR anew, one entry per CDR3 protein. Among under 1 million distinct CDR3 sequences listed, under 55% were seen once. The sequenced sample was blood. These TCRs come from a man aged 55 to 69 in good health. CDR3s include the opening cysteine and the closing phenylalanine or tryptophan. A D gene is named only where the DNA matches it firmly. For some rows the clone size is stated as once, few or many, or as a class when expanded; others skip it.

TRBJ2-3,TRBV7-2,once,-,TGTGCCAGCAGCCCCGGGGTAGGCAGGGGTTTGGATACGCAGTATTTT,CASSPGVGRGLDTQYF
TRBJ2-3,TRBV15,-,TRBD1,TGTGCCACCACCTCGGACAGGTTATCTGACACAGATACGCAGTATTTT,CATTSDRLSDTDTQYF
TRBJ2-7,TRBV20-1,-,-,TGCAGTGCTAGTAAACTAGCAGAGTACAATGAGCAGTACTTC,CSASKLAEYNEQYF
TRBJ1-1,TRBV12-3/TRBV12-4,-,TRBD1,TGTGCCAGCAGGGGGACAGGAGATAACACTGAAGCTTTCTTT,CASRGTGDNTEAFF
TRBJ2-7,TRBV27,few,-,-,CASSSSTHPGSYEQYF
TRBJ2-7,TRBV12-3/TRBV12-4,-,-,TGTGCCAGCAGTCGGTCCCCCCGGGACTACGAGCAGTACTTC,CASSRSPRDYEQYF
TRBJ2-3,TRBV5-1,-,-,TGCGCCAGCAGCACCCGGCTCGGCACAGATACGCAGTATTTT,CASSTRLGTDTQYF
TRBJ2-4,TRBV7-2,-,-,TGTGCCAGCAGCTTCCAGGGGCTAGGGGAGCAGTACTTC,CASSFQGLGEQYF
TRBJ2-1,TRBV9,-,TRBD2,TGTGCCAGCAGCGGCAGCGGGGCGGGGGGGTACAATGAGCAGTTCTTC,CASSGSGAGGYNEQFF
TRBJ2-7,TRBV28,-,TRBD2,TGTGCCAGCAGTCTAAGCGGGGGGGGGACCTACGAGCAGTACTTC,CASSLSGGGTYEQYF
TRBJ2-5,TRBV11-2,-,-,TGTGCCAGCAGCCCGAAGAGGGGGTACCAAGAGACCCAGTACTTC,CASSPKRGYQETQYF
TRBJ2-7,TRBV7-2,many,-,TGTGCCAGCACAGCAGGGCTCGACGAGCAGTACTTC,CASTAGLDEQYF
TRBJ2-3,TRBV4-3,-,-,TGCGCCAGCAGCCAGCATACATCTGGCGCGCAGTATTTT,CASSQHTSGAQYF
TRBJ2-5,TRBV7-2,-,-,TGTGCCAGCAGCTCACGCACGTTTGGGGGGGGGCAATTCCAAGAGACCCAGTACTTC,CASSSRTFGGGQFQETQYF
TRBJ2-4,TRBV6-2/TRBV6-3,-,-,TGTGCCAGCAGTTACGAGCGAAACATTCAGTACTTC,CASSYERNIQYF
TRBJ2-1,TRBV4-3,-,TRBD1,TGCGCCAGCAGCCAAGAAGGGACAGGGGGCCGAATTGATGAGCAGTTCTTC,CASSQEGTGGRIDEQFF
TRBJ1-5,TRBV7-9,-,-,TGTGCCAGCAGCTCAGGCACCAATCAGCCCCAGCATTTT,CASSSGTNQPQHF
TRBJ2-5,TRBV11-3,few,-,TGTGCCAGCAGCAAGGGGATCGCCCCAGAGACCCAGTACTTC,CASSKGIAPETQYF
TRBJ2-7,TRBV3-1,-,TRBD1,TGTGCCAGCAGCCAAGTGGGACAGGGCCACCGGTACTTC,CASSQVGQGHRYF
TRBJ2-3,TRBV7-2,-,TRBD2,TGTGCCAGCAGCTTGGGCGGGGGGGCCGTCGATACGCAGTATTTT,CASSLGGGAVDTQYF
TRBJ1-4,TRBV7-9,-,TRBD1,TGTGCCAGCAGCCTGAGATCCGGGACAGCCAATGAAAAACTGTTTTTT,CASSLRSGTANEKLFF
TRBJ2-5,TRBV7-2,few,-,TGTGCCAGCAGCTTAAGGGTCGGCAGGGCCAACCAAGAGACCCAGTACTTC,CASSLRVGRANQETQYF
TRBJ2-5,TRBV20-1,once,TRBD1,TGCAGTGCTGCCCGACAGGGAACCCAAGAGACCCAGTACTTC,CSAARQGTQETQYF
TRBJ2-1,TRBV11-2,-,-,TGTGCCAGCAGCTTACCGGCGGGGCCCTACAATGAGCAGTTCTTC,CASSLPAGPYNEQFF
TRBJ2-5,TRBV7-9,many,-,TGTGCCAGCAGCCTTCCACCTCAAGAGACCCAGTACTTC,CASSLPPQETQYF
TRBJ2-1,TRBV11-2,-,-,TGTGCCAGCAGTTACTCCTTGAGGGGTGAGCAGTTCTTC,CASSYSLRGEQFF
TRBJ1-2,TRBV7-3,few,-,TGTGCCAGCAGCTCCACCGGCGGTTCTGGCTACACCTTC,CASSSTGGSGYTF
TRBJ2-1,TRBV27,-,-,TGTGCCAGCAGTCCAGTAGAGGGGGGCTACAATGAGCAGTTCTTC,CASSPVEGGYNEQFF
TRBJ2-3,TRBV29-1,-,TRBD2,TGCAGCGCTATACCCACGGGGGGGTGGACAGATACGCAGTATTTT,CSAIPTGGWTDTQYF
TRBJ1-4,TRBV10-3,-,-,TGTGCCATCAAGGACGGAACTAATGAAAAACTGTTTTTT,CAIKDGTNEKLFF
TRBJ1-1,TRBV6-5,-,TRBD1,TGTGCCAGCAGTTACTCAGGGACAGGCCAGGAAGCTTTCTTT,CASSYSGTGQEAFF
TRBJ1-2,TRBV5-6,-,-,TGTGCCAGCAGCTTGGTAGAACAGTCCCACTATGGCTACACCTTC,CASSLVEQSHYGYTF
TRBJ2-2,TRBV20-1,-,TRBD2,TGCAGTGCTCCCACTAGCGGGGGGATCGGGGAGCTGTTTTTT,CSAPTSGGIGELFF
TRBJ2-5,TRBV7-2,once,-,TGTGCCGGCAGCTCAGCCGGCAGCGCCTTGGTAGAGACCCAGTACTTC,CAGSSAGSALVETQYF
TRBJ1-6,TRBV7-9,once,TRBD1,TGTGCCAGCAGCAAACAGGGGAATAATTCACCCCTCCACTTT,CASSKQGNNSPLHF
TRBJ2-5,TRBV5-5,few,TRBD1,TGTGCCAGCAGACTCTCTCCAGGGGGCGAAGAGACCCAGTACTTC,CASRLSPGGEETQYF
TRBJ2-3,TRBV5-1,once,-,TGCGCCAGCAGCTTGGAGGGCTATGATACAGATACGCAGTATTTT,CASSLEGYDTDTQYF
TRBJ2-5,TRBV7-2,many,-,TGTGCCAGCAGCTTAGGGGCTAGGGAGACCCAGTACTTC,CASSLGARETQYF
TRBJ1-6,TRBV20-1,-,TRBD1,TGCAGTGCTAGAGGCCAGGGGGCAGGGTCCTATAATTCACCCCTCCACTTT,CSARGQGAGSYNSPLHF
TRBJ2-5,TRBV6-6,-,TRBD2,TGTGCCAGCGGTACGGGGACTAGACAAGAGACCCAGTACTTC,CASGTGTRQETQYF
TRBJ2-7,TRBV4-3,few,TRBD1,TGCGCCAGCAGCCAAGATTGGGCAGGGGGCTGGGAGCAGTACTTC,CASSQDWAGGWEQYF